This T cell receptor beta chain was documented in a study of cytomegalovirus exposure and HLA in healthy donors. Profiling relied on immunoSEQ multiplex PCR, and the TCRdb table lists in-frame clones only, not all of them. The sample records roughly 77,000 clones, 90% to 95% being singletons. The source material was PBMCs. This receptor was taken from a young woman in good health and CMV-seronegative.

In nucleotides, the CDR3 is TGCGCCAGCAGCCAAGATCTTGCGGGACCTGGAAACACCATATATTTT. As protein: CASSQDLAGPGNTIYF. V and J are TRBV4-3 and TRBJ1-3; perhaps TRBD1 as D (5 bases). Germline values: CDR1 LGHNA, CDR2 YSLEER. The CDR3 runs 16 residues. V gave up 0 bases and J gave up 2 bases, with 11 bases separating them.